Following are 18 T cell receptor beta chains from one sample sequenced in a study of T cell clonality in common variable immunodeficiency. Some clones are missing from TCRdb's copy, which holds only in-frame ones; the method was immunoSEQ multiplex PCR. This sample has some 32,000 clones, each found more than once. The sequencing input was peripheral blood mononuclear cells. These receptors were obtained from a person aged 18-70 years in good health.

In the case of this clone: Read data end 3 residues before the CDR3 end; the end is taken from the germline J gene. V and J are TRBV30 and TRBJ2-2, with 10 bases lining up with TRBD1. The germline V gene has CDR1 GTSNPN and CDR2 SVGIG (reference sequence). The CDR3 is 16 residues long. The CDR3 sequence is CAWETGGAGTNEKLFF. The covered CDR3 bases are TGTGCCTGGGAGACAGGGGGCGCGGGGACTAATGAAAAG. Complete variable domain (other parts from reference TRBV30 and TRBJ2-2): SQTIHQWPATLVQPVGSPLSLECTVEGTSNPNLYWYRQAAGRGLQLLFYSVGIGQISSEVPQNLSASRPQDRQFILSSKKLLLSDSGFYLCAWETGGAGTNEKLFFGEGSRLTVL.

This clone was seen many times. The sequence runs out 3 residues before the end of the CDR3; the remainder is reconstructed from the germline J gene. The J gene is TRBJ2-3, the V gene TRBV2; TRBD2 agrees at 10 bases. V was pared by 3 bases and J by 1 base, with 1 base of the junction left unmatched. There are 15 residues in the CDR3. Germline V gene sequence: CDR1 SNHLY, CDR2 FYNNEI. CDR3 region: CASSELAGGTDTQYF. CDR3 DNA, as far as it was read: TGTGCCAGCAGTGAGCTAGCGGGAGGCACAGATACG.

In its sample, this clone was seen many times. The read finishes 3 residues shy of the CDR3 end, and the germline J gene is used to complete it. The chain combines TRBV5-1 with TRBJ1-1; D possibly corresponds to TRBD1 (6 bases). The germline V and J ends were trimmed by 3 bases and 7 bases, with 13 bases remaining between them. This CDR3 is 13 amino acids long. Germline-derived CDR1 and CDR2 are SGHRS and YFSETQ. The CDR3 spells CASSSQGGVEAFF. The sequenced part of the CDR3 DNA is TGCGCCAGCAGCTCACAAGGGGGAGTTGAA. Variable domain in full (rest from reference TRBV5-1 and TRBJ1-1): KAGVTQTPRYLIKTRGQQVTLSCSPISGHRSVSWYQQTPGQGLQFLFEYFSETQRNKGNFPGRFSGRQFSNSRSEMNVSTLELGDSALYLCASSSQGGVEAFFGQGTRLTVV.

This clone was recorded at least ten times. From the germline J gene comes the end of the CDR3, since the read stops 3 residues before it. The rearrangement joins TRBV20-1 to TRBJ1-1; possible D gene TRBD1, 6 bases. The CDR3 sequence is 15 residues long. Germline CDR1 is DFQATT and CDR2 is SNEGSKA (reference sequence). The V end was cut by 0 bases, the J end by 0 bases, with 11 bases between. The sequenced part of the CDR3 DNA is TGCAGTGCTAGAGAGGGACATCGTATGAACACTGAA. This translates into CSAREGHRMNTE. Given in full, the CDR3 is CSAREGHRMNTEAFF.

This clone was picked up many times. The sequence runs out 3 residues before the end of the CDR3; the remainder is reconstructed from the germline J gene. The chain has TRBV2 and TRBJ1-5, with 9 bases lining up with TRBD1. The ends lost 8 bases at V and 4 bases at J; junction bases unmatched: 3. CDR1 is SNHLY and CDR2 is FYNNEI in the germline V gene. The CDR3 sequence is 13 residues long. CDR3 sequence: CASGGTGNQPQHF. CDR3 DNA (partial): TGTGCCAGCGGAGGGACAGGGAATCAGCCC.

The sample holds many counts of this clone. The missing CDR3 end, 3 residues past where the read stops, is filled in from the germline J gene. The chain links TRBV4-1 to TRBJ2-3; 12 bases agree with TRBD2. The V segment lost 4 bases and the J segment 3 bases; nucleotides outside the gene matches: 5. The CDR3 runs to 16 residues. Germline V gives CDR1 MGHRA, CDR2 YSYEKL. CDR3 sequence: CASSRLAGAVTDTQYF. The sequenced part of the CDR3 DNA is TGCGCCAGCAGCCGACTAGCGGGAGCTGTTACAGATACG.

This clone has a count of ten or more. Read data end 3 residues before the CDR3 end; the end is taken from the germline J gene. The chain employs TRBV2 and TRBJ2-1; D is ambiguous. The CDR3 is made up of 11 amino acids. Looked up from germline, CDR1 is SNHLY and CDR2 is FYNNEI. Trimming took off 8 bases at V and 8 bases at J, with 10 bases between the two ends. CDR3 DNA, as far as it was read: TGTGCCAGCGCCGGTCTCGATGAG. As protein: CASAGLDE. In full, the CDR3 reads CASAGLDEQFF.

In its sample, this clone was seen many times. The read terminates 3 residues ahead of where the CDR3 ends, so the germline J gene completes it. The chain recombines TRBV19 with TRBJ2-3; 8 bases fit TRBD2. Germline V gene data show CDR1 as LNHDA and CDR2 as SQIVND (reference sequence). This CDR3 spans 16 amino acids. V was clipped by 4 bases and J by 6 bases; unmatched bases: 12. CDR3 bases read: TGTGCCAGTAGTAACCCCGGACTAGCTGCTCAGGATACG. This gives the protein CASSNPGLAAQDT. The full-length CDR3 reads as CASSNPGLAAQDTQYF.

This clone was counted a few times. The sequenced fragment ends 3 residues before the CDR3 boundary, so the rest is inferred from the germline J gene. The chain couples TRBV19 to TRBJ1-5, with 7 bases matching TRBD1. Germline trimming cut 4 bases from V and 3 bases from J; bases unmatched to any gene: 9. The CDR3 length is 16 residues. Germline values: CDR1 LNHDA, CDR2 SQIVND (reference sequence). CDR3 DNA (partial): TGTGCCAGTAGTAGCCCTCCGGGACAGTACAATCAGCCC. This sequence encodes CASSSPPGQYNQP. The whole CDR3 sequence reads CASSSPPGQYNQPQHF.

This clone was detected ten times or more. Read coverage stops 3 residues before the CDR3 terminus; the germline J gene supplies the remainder. The genes are TRBV20-1 and TRBJ2-7, with D possibly being TRBD2 (5 bases). There are 15 residues in the CDR3. The V end was cut by 2 bases, the J end by 2 bases, with 16 bases between. From germline, CDR1 is DFQATT and CDR2 SNEGSKA (reference sequence). The CDR3 loop is CSARPSGPVTYEQYF. CDR3 DNA (partial): TGCAGTGCTAGACCCAGCGGCCCTGTGACCTACGAG.

Concerning this clone itself: The missing CDR3 end, 3 residues past where the read stops, is filled in from the germline J gene. The gene calls are TRBV19 and TRBJ1-5; 9 bases fit TRBD1. Germline CDR1 LNHDA, CDR2 SQIVND (reference sequence). This CDR3 is 14 amino acids long. With 6 bases clipped from V and 6 bases from J, the junction kept 6 bases outside the gene matches. CDR3 DNA, as far as it was read: TGTGCCAGTAGGACAGGGGGTATGGGTCAGCCC. Protein sequence: CASRTGGMGQP. The CDR3 in its entirety is CASRTGGMGQPQHF.

This clone occurred many times. The observed sequence ends 3 residues before the CDR3 terminus, with the missing tail filled in from the germline J gene. This chain connects TRBV9 to TRBJ2-1; 9 bases agree with TRBD1. The CDR3 totals 15 residues. Germline V gene sequence: CDR1 SGDLS, CDR2 YYNGEE. With V trimmed by 9 bases and J by 0 bases, 7 bases remained unmatched. CDR3 bases read: TGTGCCACCTCAGGACAGGGGAGCTCCTACAATGAG. The encoded protein is CATSGQGSSYNE. The complete CDR3 sequence is CATSGQGSSYNEQFF.

Points on this clone: The read finishes 3 residues shy of the CDR3 end, and the germline J gene is used to complete it. The chain uses TRBV10-2 and TRBJ1-5, with no clear D. CDR1 and CDR2 (germline): WSHSY, SAAADI. The CDR3 runs 12 residues. V lost 5 bases, J lost 4 bases, and 6 bases lay in between. The CDR3 loop reads CASSIRNQPQHF. The sequenced CDR3 bases are TGCGCCAGCAGTATAAGGAATCAGCCC.

This clone was seen more than once but under ten times. From the germline J gene comes the end of the CDR3, since the read stops 3 residues before it. The chain joins TRBV19 to TRBJ1-2; D possibly corresponds to TRBD1 (5 bases). With 6 bases removed from V and 0 bases from J, the gap between germline ends came to 11 bases. Germline lookup yields CDR1 LNHDA and CDR2 SQIVND (reference sequence). CDR3 length equals 14 residues. CDR3 protein: CASRGQGANYGYTF. Partial CDR3 DNA: TGTGCCAGTAGAGGCCAAGGGGCTAACTATGGC.

This clone was counted at least ten times. From the germline J gene comes the end of the CDR3, since the read stops 3 residues before it. J is TRBJ2-2 and V is TRBV7-9; D remains ambiguous. The CDR3 runs 12 residues. Trimming cost V 5 bases and J 6 bases, with 7 bases left between them. Germline values: CDR1 SEHNR, CDR2 FQNEAQ (reference sequence). The part of the CDR3 DNA that was read is TGTGCCAGCAGCCCCGTTGCCGGGGAG. Residues: CASSPVAGE. Given in full, the CDR3 is CASSPVAGELFF.

This clone was recorded at least ten times. The CDR3 is cut off 3 residues early in the read; its end comes from the germline J gene. The rearrangement uses TRBV30 and TRBJ2-1, with a weak D call TRBD2 (6 bases). This CDR3 has 16 residues. Trimming stripped 2 bases from V and 4 bases from J, with 18 bases between. Germline CDR1 and CDR2: GTSNPN and SVGIG (reference sequence). The CDR3 DNA, read in part, is TGTGCCTGGAGTAACCCAACGGGGGTCATATACAATGAG. Protein sequence: CAWSNPTGVIYNE. The CDR3 in full is CAWSNPTGVIYNEQFF.

This clone came up many times. The CDR3 is cut off 3 residues early in the read; its end comes from the germline J gene. This chain links TRBV6-1 with TRBJ2-3, with D possibly being TRBD2 (5 bases). V lost 2 bases and J 1 base, leaving 10 bases between the germline ends. CDR3 size: 15 residues. The germline gives CDR1 MNHNS, CDR2 SASEGT. The CDR3 here is CASSETRTGTDTQYF. CDR3 DNA, as far as it was read: TGTGCCAGCAGTGAAACGAGGACTGGCACAGATACG.

Many counts were recorded for this clone. This CDR3 is CASSLGLRDREVWGYTF. The covered CDR3 bases are TGCGCCAGCAGCTTGGGGCTGAGGGACAGGGAAGTTTGGGGC. The chain joins TRBV5-1 to TRBJ1-2; TRBD1 aligns across 9 bases. The read halts 3 residues ahead of the CDR3 end, with the missing end drawn from the germline J gene. The CDR3 extends over 17 amino acids. Germline V gene data show CDR1 as SGHRS and CDR2 as YFSETQ.